This T cell receptor (beta chain) was documented in a study of CD8 T cells in ankylosing spondylitis. Making use of molecular barcodes, quantitative 5'-RACE generated TCR beta libraries. TCRdb fed the 5' RACE reads into MiXCR, producing one record per CDR3 protein. The sample lists about 280,000 distinct CDR3 sequences; around 20% were seen once. General study findings and limits: Disease-linked clones, CD8+, were relatively rare in peripheral blood. Roughly eight highly homologous variants made up a TCR beta motif, and this motif appeared characteristic of ankylosing spondylitis blood. Disease-linked clones were reportedly significantly enriched in matched ankylosing spondylitis synovial fluid.

Comment on this clonotype: Its specificity is unknown.

The CDR3 has 14 amino acids. V lost 5 bases to trimming and J lost 0 bases, with 11 bases between them. CDR1 is SGHRS and CDR2 is YFSETQ in the germline V gene. This chain joins TRBV5-1 and TRBJ1-1, with D possibly being TRBD1 (6 bases). The TCR sequence derives from a male donor with ankylosing spondylitis or in good health (not recorded which). The specimen was blood, either unsorted or a sorted T cell fraction (not recorded which). The CDR3 DNA follows: TGCGCCAGCAGTCACGACAGGATGAACACTGAAGCTTTCTTT. Its protein product is CASSHDRMNTEAFF.